This TCR beta chain comes out of a study of yellow fever vaccine responses in identical twins. One entry per CDR3 protein, called by TCRdb with MiXCR from the RT-PCR reads. The table has under 30,000 distinct CDR3 sequences, 77% seen once; the top ten hold 4.5% to 5.5%. General observations from the study: Twins showed a vaccine T cell response that reportedly seemed partly convergent, partly personalized.

CDR3 length equals 12 residues. The V gene's germline CDR1 is SQVTM and CDR2 ANQGSEA. Trimming shortened V by 4 bases and J by 6 bases, and 9 bases separated the two germline ends. With respect to this clonotype: Its antigen remains unidentified.

The chain has TRBV29-1 and TRBJ1-4; tentatively, D is TRBD1 (6 bases). This clonotype was obtained from a woman younger than 30 who received the yellow fever vaccine. Sequenced material: T cells from blood (PBMCs), unsorted or a sorted subset (not recorded which), taken before or after yellow fever vaccination (not recorded which). The CDR3 DNA reads as TGCAGCGTTGCCAGGGGTGATGAAAAACTGTTTTTT. It is translated as CSVARGDEKLFF.